This T cell receptor beta chain is drawn from a study of blood T cell repertoires in COVID-19. Across the study: Acute and convalescent COVID-19 specimens originated in the United States, Italy and Spain.

V gave up 2 bases and J gave up 4 bases, with 6 bases separating them. The CDR3 has 13 residues. Germline V gene lookup returns CDR1 SGHRS and CDR2 YFSETQ. The data were produced by immunoSEQ multiplex PCR, yet TCRdb's version contains in-frame clones alone and is incomplete. The table has under 200,000 clones, 70% to 90% seen once. This receptor was identified in a man in his sixties with acute or convalescent COVID-19. Sequencing was done on a sample of peripheral blood. The rearrangement uses TRBV5-1 and TRBJ2-2; a possible D gene is TRBD2 (5 bases). CDR3 protein: CASSFSGTGELFF. CDR3 DNA sequence: TGCGCCAGCAGCTTCAGCGGCACCGGGGAGCTGTTTTTT.